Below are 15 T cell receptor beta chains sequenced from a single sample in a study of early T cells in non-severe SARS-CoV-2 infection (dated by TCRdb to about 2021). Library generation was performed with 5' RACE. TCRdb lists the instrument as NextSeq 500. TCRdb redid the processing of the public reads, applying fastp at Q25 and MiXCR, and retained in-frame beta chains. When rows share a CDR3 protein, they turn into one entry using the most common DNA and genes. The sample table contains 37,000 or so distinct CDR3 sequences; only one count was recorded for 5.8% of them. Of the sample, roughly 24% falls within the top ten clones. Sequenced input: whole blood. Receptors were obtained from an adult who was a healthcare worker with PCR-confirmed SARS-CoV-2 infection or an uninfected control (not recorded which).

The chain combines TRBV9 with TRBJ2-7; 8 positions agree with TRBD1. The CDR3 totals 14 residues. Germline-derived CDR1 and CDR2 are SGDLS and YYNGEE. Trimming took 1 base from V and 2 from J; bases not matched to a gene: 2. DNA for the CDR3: TGTGCCAGCAGCGTAAGGACAGGGCCCTACGAGCAGTACTTC. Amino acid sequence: CASSVRTGPYEQYF.

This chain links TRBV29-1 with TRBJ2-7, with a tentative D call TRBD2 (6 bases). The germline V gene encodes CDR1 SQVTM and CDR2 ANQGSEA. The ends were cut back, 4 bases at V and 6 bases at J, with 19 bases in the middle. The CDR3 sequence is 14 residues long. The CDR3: CSVVGGSSPVEQYF. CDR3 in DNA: TGCAGCGTTGTGGGGGGTTCCTCTCCGGTCGAGCAGTACTTC.

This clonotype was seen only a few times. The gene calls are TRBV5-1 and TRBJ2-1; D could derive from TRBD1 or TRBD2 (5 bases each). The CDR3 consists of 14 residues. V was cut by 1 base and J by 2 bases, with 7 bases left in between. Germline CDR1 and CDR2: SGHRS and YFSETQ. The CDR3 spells CASSLPGPYNEQFF. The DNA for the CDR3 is TGCGCCAGCAGCTTGCCGGGGCCCTACAATGAGCAGTTCTTC.

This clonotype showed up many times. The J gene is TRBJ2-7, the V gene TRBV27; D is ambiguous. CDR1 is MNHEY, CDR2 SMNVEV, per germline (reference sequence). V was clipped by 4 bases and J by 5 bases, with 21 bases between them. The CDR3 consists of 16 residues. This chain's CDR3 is CASSSLTRSPSHEQYF. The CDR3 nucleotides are TGTGCCAGCAGTTCCCTTACACGCTCGCCCTCGCACGAGCAGTACTTC.

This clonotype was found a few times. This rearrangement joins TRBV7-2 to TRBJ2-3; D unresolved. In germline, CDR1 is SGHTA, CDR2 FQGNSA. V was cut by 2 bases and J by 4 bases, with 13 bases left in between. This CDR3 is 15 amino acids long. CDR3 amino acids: CASSLRPGLADTQYF. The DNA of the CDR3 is TGTGCCAGCAGCTTAAGGCCCGGGTTGGCAGATACGCAGTATTTT. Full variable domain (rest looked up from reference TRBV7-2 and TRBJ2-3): GAGVSQSPSNKVTEKGKDVELRCDPISGHTALYWYRQSLGQGLEFLIYFQGNSAPDKSGLPSDRFSAERTGGSVSTLTIQRTQQEDSAVYLCASSLRPGLADTQYFGPGTRLTVL.

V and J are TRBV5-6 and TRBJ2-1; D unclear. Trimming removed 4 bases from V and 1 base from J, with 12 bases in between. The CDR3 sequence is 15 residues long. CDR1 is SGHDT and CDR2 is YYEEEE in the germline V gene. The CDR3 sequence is CASSPDTLSYNEQFF. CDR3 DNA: TGTGCCAGCAGCCCAGACACCCTTTCCTACAATGAGCAGTTCTTC. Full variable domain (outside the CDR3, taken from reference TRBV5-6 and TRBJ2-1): DAGVTQSPTHLIKTRGQQVTLRCSPKSGHDTVSWYQQALGQGPQFIFQYYEEEERQRGNFPDRFSGHQFPNYSSELNVNALLLGDSALYLCASSPDTLSYNEQFFGPGTRLTVL.

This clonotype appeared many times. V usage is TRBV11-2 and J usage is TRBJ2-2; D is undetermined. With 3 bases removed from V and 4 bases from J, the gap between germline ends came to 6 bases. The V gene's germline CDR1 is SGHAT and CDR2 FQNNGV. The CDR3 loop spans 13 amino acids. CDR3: CASSLKGTGELFF. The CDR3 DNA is TGTGCCAGCAGCTTGAAGGGCACCGGGGAGCTGTTTTTT.

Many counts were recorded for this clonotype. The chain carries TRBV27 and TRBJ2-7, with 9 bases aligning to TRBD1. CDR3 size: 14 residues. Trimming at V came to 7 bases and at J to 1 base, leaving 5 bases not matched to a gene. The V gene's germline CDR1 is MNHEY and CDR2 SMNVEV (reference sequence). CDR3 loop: CASTKDRGSYEQYF. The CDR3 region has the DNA TGTGCCAGCACTAAAGACAGGGGGTCCTACGAGCAGTACTTC.

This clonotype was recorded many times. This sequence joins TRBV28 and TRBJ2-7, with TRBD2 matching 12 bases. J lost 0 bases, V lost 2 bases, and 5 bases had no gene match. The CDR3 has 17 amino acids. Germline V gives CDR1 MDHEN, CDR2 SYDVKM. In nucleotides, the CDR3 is TGTGCCAGCAGTTTAATAGGGACTAGCGGGTCCTCCTACGAGCAGTACTTC. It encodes CASSLIGTSGSSYEQYF.

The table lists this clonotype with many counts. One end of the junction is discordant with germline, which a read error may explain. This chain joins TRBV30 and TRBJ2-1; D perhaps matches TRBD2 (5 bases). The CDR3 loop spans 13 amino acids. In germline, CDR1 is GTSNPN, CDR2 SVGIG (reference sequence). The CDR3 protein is CPPGFSSYNEQFF. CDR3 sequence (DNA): TGCCCCCCGGGATTCAGCTCCTACAATGAGCAGTTCTTC.

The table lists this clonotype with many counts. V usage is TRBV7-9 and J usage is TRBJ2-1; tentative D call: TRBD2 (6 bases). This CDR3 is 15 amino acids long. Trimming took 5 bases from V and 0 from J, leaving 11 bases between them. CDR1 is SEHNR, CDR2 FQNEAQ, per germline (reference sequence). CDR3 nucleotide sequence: TGTGCCAGCAGCCACCGACTAGTCTCCTACAATGAGCAGTTCTTC. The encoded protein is CASSHRLVSYNEQFF.

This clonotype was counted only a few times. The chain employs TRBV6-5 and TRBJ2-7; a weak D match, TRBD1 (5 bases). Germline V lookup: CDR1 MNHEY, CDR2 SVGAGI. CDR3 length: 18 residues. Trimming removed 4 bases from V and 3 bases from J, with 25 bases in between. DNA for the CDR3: TGTGCCAGCAGTTTATCGGCTCCGGGTCGAACAGGATACTACGAGCAGTACTTC. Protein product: CASSLSAPGRTGYYEQYF.

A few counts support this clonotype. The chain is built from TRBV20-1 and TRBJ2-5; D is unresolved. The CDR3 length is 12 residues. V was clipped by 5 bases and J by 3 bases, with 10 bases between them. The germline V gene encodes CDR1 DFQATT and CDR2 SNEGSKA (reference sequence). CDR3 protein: CSAGMGKETQYF. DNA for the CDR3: TGCAGTGCTGGAATGGGGAAAGAGACCCAGTACTTC.

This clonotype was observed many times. CDR3 DNA: TGTGCCAGCAGTTTAGCGCGTGGGGGACTAGGCAATGAGCAGTTCTTC. This encodes CASSLARGGLGNEQFF. This sequence joins TRBV12-3 or TRBV12-4 and TRBJ2-1, with 8 nucleotides matching TRBD2. V was pared by 0 bases and J by 6 bases, with 7 bases of the junction left unmatched. There are 16 residues in the CDR3.

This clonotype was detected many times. The CDR3 spells CASSPGRALSYEQYF. CDR3 DNA sequence: TGTGCCAGCTCACCCGGCAGGGCCCTCTCCTACGAGCAGTACTTC. This sequence joins TRBV18 and TRBJ2-7; TRBD1 is a possible D gene (5 bases). CDR1 is KGHSH, CDR2 LQKENI, per germline. CDR3 length: 15 residues. V shed 3 bases and J shed 0 bases, with 12 bases lying between them. Based on the CDR3 plus reference TRBV18 and TRBJ2-7, the full variable domain is NAGVMQNPRHLVRRRGQEARLRCSPMKGHSHVYWYRQLPEEGLKFMVYLQKENIIDESGMPKERFSAEFPKEGPSILRIQQVVRGDSAAYFCASSPGRALSYEQYFGPGTRLTVT.